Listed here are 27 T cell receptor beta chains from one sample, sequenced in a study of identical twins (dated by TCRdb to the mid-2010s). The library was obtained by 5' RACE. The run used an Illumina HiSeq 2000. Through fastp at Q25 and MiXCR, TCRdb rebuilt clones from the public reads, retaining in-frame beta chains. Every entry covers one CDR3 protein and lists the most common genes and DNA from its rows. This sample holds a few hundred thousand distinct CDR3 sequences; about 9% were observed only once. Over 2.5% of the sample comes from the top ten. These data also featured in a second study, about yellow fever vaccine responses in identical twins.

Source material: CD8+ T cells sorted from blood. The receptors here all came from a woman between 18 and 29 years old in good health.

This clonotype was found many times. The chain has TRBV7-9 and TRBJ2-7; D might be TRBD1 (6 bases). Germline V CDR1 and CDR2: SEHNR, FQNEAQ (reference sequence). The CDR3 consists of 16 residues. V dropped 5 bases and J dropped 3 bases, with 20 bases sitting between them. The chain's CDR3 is CASSRQAVEGDYEQYF. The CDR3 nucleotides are TGTGCCAGCAGCCGACAGGCGGTAGAGGGGGACTACGAGCAGTACTTC.

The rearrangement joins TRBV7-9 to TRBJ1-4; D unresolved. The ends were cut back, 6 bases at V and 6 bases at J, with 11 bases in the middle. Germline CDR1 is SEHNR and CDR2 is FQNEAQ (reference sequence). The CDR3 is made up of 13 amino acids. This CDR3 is CASRREVDEKLFF. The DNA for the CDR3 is TGTGCCAGCAGGAGGGAGGTTGATGAAAAACTGTTTTTT.

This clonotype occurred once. CDR3 sequence (DNA): TGTGCCAGCTCACCACCGGGGGGGTTTGGTGAAGCTTTCTTT. It translates to CASSPPGGFGEAFF. The chain is built from TRBV18 and TRBJ1-1; perhaps TRBD1 as D (5 bases). This CDR3 is built from 14 residues. Trimming removed 0 bases at V and 7 bases at J, with 12 bases between. Germline CDR1 KGHSH, CDR2 LQKENI.

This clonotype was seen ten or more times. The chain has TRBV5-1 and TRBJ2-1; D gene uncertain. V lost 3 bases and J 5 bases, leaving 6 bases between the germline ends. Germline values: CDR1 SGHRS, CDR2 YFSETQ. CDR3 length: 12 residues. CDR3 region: CASSSQNNEQFF. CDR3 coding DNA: TGCGCCAGCAGCTCACAAAACAATGAGCAGTTCTTC.

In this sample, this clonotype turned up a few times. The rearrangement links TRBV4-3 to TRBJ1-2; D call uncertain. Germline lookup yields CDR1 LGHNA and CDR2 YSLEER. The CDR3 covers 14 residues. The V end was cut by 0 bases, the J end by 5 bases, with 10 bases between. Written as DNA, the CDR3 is TGCGCCAGCAGCCAAGAGGTCTCCACTTATGGCTACACCTTC. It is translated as CASSQEVSTYGYTF.

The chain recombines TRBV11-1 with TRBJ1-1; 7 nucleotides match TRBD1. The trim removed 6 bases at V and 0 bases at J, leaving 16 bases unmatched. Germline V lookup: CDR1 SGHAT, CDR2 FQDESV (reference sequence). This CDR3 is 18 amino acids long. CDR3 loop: CASSRSVGTDDMNTEAFF. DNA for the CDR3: TGTGCCAGCAGTCGTAGCGTCGGGACAGACGACATGAACACTGAAGCTTTCTTT.

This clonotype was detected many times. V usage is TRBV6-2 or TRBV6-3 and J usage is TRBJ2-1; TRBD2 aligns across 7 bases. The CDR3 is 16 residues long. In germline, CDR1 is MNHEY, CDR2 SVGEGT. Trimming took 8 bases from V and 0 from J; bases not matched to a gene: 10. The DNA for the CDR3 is TGTGCCAGCGTGGGCCTAGCGGAGAGCTCCTACAATGAGCAGTTCTTC. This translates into CASVGLAESSYNEQFF.

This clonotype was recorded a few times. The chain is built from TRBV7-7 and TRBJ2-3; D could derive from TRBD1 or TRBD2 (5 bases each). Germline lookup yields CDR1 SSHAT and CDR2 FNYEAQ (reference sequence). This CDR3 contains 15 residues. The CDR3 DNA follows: TGTGCTAGGCTTTTCGACCGGGACGAAAATTATACGCAGTATTTT. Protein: CARLFDRDENYTQYF.

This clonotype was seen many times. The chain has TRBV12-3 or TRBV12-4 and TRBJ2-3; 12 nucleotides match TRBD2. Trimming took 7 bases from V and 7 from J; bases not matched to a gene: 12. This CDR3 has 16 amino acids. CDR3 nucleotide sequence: TGTGCCAGCACCCCGCCCCTAGCGGGAGGGCCGAATACGCAGTATTTT. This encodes CASTPPLAGGPNTQYF.

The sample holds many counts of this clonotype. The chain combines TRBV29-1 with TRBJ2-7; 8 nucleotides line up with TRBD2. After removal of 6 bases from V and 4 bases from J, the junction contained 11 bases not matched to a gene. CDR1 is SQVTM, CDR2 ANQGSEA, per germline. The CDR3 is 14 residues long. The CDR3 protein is CSVGRAGQGYEQYF. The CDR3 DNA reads TGCAGCGTCGGGAGGGCAGGGCAAGGGTACGAGCAGTACTTC.

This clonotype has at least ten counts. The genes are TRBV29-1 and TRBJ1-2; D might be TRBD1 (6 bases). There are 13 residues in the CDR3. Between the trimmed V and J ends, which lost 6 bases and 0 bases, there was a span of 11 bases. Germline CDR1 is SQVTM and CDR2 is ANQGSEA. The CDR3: CSVEQGSNYGYTF. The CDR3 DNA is TGCAGCGTCGAACAGGGTTCTAACTATGGCTACACCTTC.

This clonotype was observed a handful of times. The CDR3 region is CASSFGTGSPEQYF. CDR3 in DNA: TGTGCCAGCAGCTTCGGGACAGGGAGTCCTGAGCAGTACTTC. The chain couples TRBV5-6 to TRBJ2-7, with 9 bases matching TRBD1. This CDR3 contains 14 residues. V lost 2 bases, J lost 7 bases, and 7 bases stayed unmatched. Germline loops: CDR1 SGHDT, CDR2 YYEEEE.

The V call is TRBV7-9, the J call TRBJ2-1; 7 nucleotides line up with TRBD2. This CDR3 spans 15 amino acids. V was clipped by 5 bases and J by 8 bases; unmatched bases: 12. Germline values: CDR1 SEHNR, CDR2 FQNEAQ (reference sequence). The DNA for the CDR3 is TGTGCCAGCAGCCCTCCTTCGGTGGGGGGGGATGAGCAGTTCTTC. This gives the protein CASSPPSVGGDEQFF.

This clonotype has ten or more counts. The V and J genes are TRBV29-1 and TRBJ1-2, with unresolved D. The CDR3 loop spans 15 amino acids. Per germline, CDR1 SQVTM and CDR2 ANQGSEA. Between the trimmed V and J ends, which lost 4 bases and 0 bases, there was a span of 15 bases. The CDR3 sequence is CSVGVGSGSNYGYTF. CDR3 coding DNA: TGCAGCGTTGGTGTAGGGAGTGGTTCTAACTATGGCTACACCTTC.

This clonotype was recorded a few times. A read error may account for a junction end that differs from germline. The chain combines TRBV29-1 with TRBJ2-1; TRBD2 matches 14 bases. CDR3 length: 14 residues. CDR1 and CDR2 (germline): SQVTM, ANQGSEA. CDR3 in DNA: TGCAGCGTTTCCGGGACTAGCGGGGGCAATGAGCAGCTCTTC. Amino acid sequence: CSVSGTSGGNEQLF.

The CDR3 bases are TGTGCCAGCAGTTTGGGACAGGGGAAAAACATTCAGTACTTC. Its protein is CASSLGQGKNIQYF. The J gene is TRBJ2-4, the V gene TRBV27; 10 nucleotides align to TRBD1. The length of the CDR3 is 14 residues. Germline assignment: CDR1 MNHEY and CDR2 SMNVEV (reference sequence). The trim removed 3 bases at V and 4 bases at J, leaving 0 bases unmatched.

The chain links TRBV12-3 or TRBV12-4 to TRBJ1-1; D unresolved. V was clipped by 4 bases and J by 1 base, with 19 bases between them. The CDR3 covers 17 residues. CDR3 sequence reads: CASSSPRDATENTEAFF. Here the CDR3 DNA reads TGTGCCAGCAGTTCCCCAAGAGACGCGACGGAGAACACTGAAGCTTTCTTT.

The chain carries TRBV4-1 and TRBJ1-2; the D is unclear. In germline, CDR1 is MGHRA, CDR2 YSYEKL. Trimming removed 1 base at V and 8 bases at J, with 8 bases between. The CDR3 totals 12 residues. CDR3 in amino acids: CASSQGLAGYTF. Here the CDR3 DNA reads TGCGCCAGCAGCCAAGGCCTGGCCGGCTACACCTTC.

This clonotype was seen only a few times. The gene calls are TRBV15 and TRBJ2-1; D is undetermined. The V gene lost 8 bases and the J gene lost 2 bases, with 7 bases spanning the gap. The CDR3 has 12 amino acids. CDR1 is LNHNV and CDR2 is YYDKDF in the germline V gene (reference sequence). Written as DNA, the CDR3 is TGTGCCACCTCCCTAGCCTACAATGAGCAGTTCTTC. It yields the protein CATSLAYNEQFF.

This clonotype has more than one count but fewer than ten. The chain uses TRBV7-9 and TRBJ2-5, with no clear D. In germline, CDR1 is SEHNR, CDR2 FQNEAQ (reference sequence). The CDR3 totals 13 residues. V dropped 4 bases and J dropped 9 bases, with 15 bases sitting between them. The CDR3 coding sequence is TGTGCCAGCAGCTCCTCACGAAGGCCGGCCCAGTACTTC. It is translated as CASSSSRRPAQYF.

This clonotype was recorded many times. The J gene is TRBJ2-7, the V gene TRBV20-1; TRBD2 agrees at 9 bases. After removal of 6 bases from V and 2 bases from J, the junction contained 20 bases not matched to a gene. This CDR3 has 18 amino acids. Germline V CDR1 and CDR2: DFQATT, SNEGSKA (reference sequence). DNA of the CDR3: TGCAGTGCAAAGGACCTTAGCGGGAGTCAAGTCGGCCCCTACGAGCAGTACTTC. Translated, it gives CSAKDLSGSQVGPYEQYF.

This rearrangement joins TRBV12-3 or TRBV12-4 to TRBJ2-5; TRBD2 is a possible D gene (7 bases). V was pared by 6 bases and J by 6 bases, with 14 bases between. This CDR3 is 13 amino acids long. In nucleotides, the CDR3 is TGTGCCAGCAGCGGAGGGGGGGGCCAGACCCAGTACTTC. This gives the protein CASSGGGGQTQYF.

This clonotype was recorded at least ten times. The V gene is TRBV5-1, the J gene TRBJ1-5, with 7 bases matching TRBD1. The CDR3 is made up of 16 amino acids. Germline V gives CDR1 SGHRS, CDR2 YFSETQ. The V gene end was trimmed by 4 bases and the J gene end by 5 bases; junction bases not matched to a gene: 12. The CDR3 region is CASSNLRDRADQPQHF. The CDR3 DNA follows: TGCGCCAGCAGCAATCTAAGAGACAGGGCAGATCAGCCCCAGCATTTT.

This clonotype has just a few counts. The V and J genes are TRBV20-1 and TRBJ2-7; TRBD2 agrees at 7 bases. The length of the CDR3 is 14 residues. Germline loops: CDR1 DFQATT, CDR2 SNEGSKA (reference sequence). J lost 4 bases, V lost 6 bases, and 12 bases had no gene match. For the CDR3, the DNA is TGCAGTGCCCAGATGGGGGGGAACCCGTACGAGCAGTACTTC. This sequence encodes CSAQMGGNPYEQYF.

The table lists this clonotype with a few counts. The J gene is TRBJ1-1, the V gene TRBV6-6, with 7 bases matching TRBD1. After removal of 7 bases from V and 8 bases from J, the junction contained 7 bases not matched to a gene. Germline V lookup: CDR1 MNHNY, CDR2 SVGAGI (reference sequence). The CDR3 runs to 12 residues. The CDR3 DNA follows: TGTGCCAGCAACCCGACAGGGACGGAAGCTTTCTTT. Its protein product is CASNPTGTEAFF.

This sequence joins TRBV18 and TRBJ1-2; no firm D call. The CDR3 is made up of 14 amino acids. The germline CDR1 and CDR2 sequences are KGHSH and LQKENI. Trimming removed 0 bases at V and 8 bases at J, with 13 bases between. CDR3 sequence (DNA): TGTGCCAGCTCACCACCTCGCCGGGTTGAGGGCTACACCTTC. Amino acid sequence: CASSPPRRVEGYTF.

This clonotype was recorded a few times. The CDR3 coding sequence is TGTGCCTGGAGTGTGGGGACGCTAAACAATGAGCAGTTCTTC. Translation gives CAWSVGTLNNEQFF. The chain uses TRBV30 and TRBJ2-1; D is perhaps TRBD1 or TRBD2 (5 bases each). V lost 0 bases, J lost 5 bases, and 11 bases lay in between. The germline V gene encodes CDR1 GTSNPN and CDR2 SVGIG (reference sequence). The CDR3 extends over 14 amino acids.